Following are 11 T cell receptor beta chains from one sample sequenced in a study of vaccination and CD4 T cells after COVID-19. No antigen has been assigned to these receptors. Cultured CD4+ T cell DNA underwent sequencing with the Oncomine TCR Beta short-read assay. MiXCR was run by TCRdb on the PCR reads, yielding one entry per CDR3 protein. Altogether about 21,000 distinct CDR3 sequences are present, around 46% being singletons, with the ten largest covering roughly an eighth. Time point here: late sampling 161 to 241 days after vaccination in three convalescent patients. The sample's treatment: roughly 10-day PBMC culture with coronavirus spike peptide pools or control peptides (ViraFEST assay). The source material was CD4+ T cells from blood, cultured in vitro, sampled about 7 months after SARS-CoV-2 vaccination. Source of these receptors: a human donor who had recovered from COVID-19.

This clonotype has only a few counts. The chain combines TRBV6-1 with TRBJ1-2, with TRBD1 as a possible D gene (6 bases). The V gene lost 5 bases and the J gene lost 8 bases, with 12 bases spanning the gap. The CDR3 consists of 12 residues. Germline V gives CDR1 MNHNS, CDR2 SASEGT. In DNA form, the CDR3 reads TGTGCCAGCAGTAACAGGGCAGGGGGCTACACCTTC. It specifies CASSNRAGGYTF.

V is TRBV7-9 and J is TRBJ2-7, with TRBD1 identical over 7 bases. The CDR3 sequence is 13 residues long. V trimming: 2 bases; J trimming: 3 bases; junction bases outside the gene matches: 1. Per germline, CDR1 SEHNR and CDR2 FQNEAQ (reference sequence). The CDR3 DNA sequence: TGTGCCAGCAGCTTACGGGACAGCTACGAGCAGTACTTC. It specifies CASSLRDSYEQYF.

The CDR3 protein is CASSVLQGPYGYTF. The CDR3 nucleotides read TGTGCCAGCAGCGTCCTCCAGGGACCCTATGGCTACACCTTC. The rearrangement links TRBV7-2 to TRBJ1-2; TRBD1 might be the D (5 bases). The V and J ends lost 5 bases and 4 bases respectively, with 14 bases between them. This CDR3 contains 14 residues. Germline V lookup: CDR1 SGHTA, CDR2 FQGNSA.

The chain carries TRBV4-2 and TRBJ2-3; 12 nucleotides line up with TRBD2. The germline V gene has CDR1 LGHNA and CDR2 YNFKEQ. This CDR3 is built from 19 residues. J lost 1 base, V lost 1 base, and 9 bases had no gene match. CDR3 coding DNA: TGTGCCAGCAGCCAAGGCATGCTAGCGGGAGGGCCTGGCACAGATACGCAGTATTTT. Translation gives CASSQGMLAGGPGTDTQYF.

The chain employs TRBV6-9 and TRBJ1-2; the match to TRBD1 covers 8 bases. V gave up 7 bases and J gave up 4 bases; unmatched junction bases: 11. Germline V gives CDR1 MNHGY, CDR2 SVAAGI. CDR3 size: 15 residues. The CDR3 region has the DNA TGTGCCAGCAATCCCATCGACAGGGGACTCTATGGCTACACCTTC. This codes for CASNPIDRGLYGYTF.

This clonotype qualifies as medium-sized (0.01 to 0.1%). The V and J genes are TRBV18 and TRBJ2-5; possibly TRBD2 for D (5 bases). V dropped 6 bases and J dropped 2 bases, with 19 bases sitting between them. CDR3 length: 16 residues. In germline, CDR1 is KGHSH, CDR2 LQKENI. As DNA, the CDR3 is TGTGCCAGCTCTGCCTCGCGGGTCACAGCGCAAGAGACCCAGTACTTC. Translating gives CASSASRVTAQETQYF.

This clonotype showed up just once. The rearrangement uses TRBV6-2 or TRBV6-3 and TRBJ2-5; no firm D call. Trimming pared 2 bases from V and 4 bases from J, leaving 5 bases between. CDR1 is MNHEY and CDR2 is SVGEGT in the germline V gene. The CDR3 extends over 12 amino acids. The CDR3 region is CASSYGVETQYF. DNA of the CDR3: TGTGCCAGCAGTTACGGCGTAGAGACCCAGTACTTC.

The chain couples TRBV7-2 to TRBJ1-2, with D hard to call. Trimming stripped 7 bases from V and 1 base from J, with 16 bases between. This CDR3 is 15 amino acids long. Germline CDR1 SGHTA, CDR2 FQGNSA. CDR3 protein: CASTTKLMVNYGYTF. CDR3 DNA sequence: TGTGCCAGCACCACGAAGCTTATGGTTAACTATGGCTACACCTTC.

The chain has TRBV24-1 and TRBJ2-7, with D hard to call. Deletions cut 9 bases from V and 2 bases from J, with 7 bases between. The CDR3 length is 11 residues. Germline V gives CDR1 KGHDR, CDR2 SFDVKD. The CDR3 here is CATGTAYEQYF. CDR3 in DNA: TGTGCCACCGGTACGGCCTACGAGCAGTACTTC.

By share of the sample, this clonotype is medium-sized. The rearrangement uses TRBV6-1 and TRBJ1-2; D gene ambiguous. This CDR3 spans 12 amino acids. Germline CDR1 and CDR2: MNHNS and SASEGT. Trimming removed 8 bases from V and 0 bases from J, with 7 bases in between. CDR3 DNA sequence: TGTGCCAGCCGGCAGGCTAACTATGGCTACACCTTC. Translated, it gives CASRQANYGYTF.

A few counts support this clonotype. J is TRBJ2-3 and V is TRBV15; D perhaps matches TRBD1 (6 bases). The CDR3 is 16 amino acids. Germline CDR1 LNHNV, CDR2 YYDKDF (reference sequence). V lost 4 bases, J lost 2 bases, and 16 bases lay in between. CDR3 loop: CATSKRRDTFTDTQYF. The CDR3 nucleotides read TGTGCCACCAGCAAGAGAAGGGACACTTTCACAGATACGCAGTATTTT.